The clone carrying this TCR beta chain was picked up many times. These data come from a study of spatial heterogeneity in lung cancer. Whole-study context: In raw reads, more than 9.5 appearances on average were recorded for each unique TCR and UMI combination.

Time point described: sample taken at primary tumor resection. No cells were sorted before sequencing. The whole RNA sequenced was extracted from tumor, nontumor lung or frozen PBMC. TCRdb re-derived calls from the 5' RACE reads in MiXCR, one entry per CDR3 protein. The profile shows about 10,000 distinct CDR3 sequences, 4.5% to 7% of them singletons. This CDR3 has 15 residues. Trimming removed 4 bases from V and 7 bases from J, with 15 bases in between. Germline-derived CDR1 and CDR2 are SGHRS and YFSETQ. The source of this sequence is a male donor with early-stage non-small cell lung cancer. V gene TRBV5-1 combines with J gene TRBJ1-6; D not certain. The specimen was PBMCs, collected at surgery. The CDR3 sequence: CASSGPSGPNSPLHF. DNA for the CDR3: TGCGCCAGCAGCGGGCCTAGCGGGCCCAATTCACCCCTCCACTTT.